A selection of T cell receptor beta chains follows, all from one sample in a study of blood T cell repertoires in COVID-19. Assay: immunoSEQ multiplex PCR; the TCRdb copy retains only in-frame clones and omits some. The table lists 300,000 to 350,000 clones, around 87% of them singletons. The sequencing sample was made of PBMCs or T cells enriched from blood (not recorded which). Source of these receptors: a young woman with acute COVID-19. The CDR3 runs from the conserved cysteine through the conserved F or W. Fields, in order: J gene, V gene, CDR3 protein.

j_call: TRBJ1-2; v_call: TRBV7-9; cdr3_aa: CASRGEGDYGYTF
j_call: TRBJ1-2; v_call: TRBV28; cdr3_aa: CASRIASGTGDGYTF
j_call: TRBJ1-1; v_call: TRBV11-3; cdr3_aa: CASSLGHRTGAMNTEAFF
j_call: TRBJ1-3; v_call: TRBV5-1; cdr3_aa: CASSTRDRGYGNTIYF
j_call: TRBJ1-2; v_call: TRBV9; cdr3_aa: CASSPGTGGGYGYTF
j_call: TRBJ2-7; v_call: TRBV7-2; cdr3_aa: CASSLEWGGAYEQYF
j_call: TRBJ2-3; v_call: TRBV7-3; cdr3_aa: CASSLGAQGKFGTQYF
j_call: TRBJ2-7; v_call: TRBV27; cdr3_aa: CASSTRGHAYEQYF
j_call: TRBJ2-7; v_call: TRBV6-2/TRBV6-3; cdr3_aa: CASSPGTGLSYEQYF
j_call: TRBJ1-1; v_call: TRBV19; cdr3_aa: CASSGTLFWVLGGGPMNTEAFF
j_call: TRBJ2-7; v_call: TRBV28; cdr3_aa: CASSLIYPYEQYF
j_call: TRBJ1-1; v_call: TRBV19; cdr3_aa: CASSIRDRGWATEAFF
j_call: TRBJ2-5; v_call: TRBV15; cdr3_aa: CATSRYGTSVETQYF
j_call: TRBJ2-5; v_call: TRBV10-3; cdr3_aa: CAISAGPGGQDETQYF
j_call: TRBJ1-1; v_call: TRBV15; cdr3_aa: CATSARRDTEAFF
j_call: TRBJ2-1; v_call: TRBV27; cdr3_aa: CASSLSRYNEQFF
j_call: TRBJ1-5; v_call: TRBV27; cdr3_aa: CASSLGAFGPEGNQPQHF
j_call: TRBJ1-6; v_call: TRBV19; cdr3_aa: CASSVDRGPAPLHF
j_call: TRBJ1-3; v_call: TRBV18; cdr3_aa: CASSPPPADTIYF
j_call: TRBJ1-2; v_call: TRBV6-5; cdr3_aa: CASSYGGRYGYTF